A selection of T cell receptor beta chains follows, all from one sample in a study of Ad26.COV2.S vaccination and SARS-CoV-2 variants. TCRdb keeps only in-frame clones here, not all; method: immunoSEQ multiplex PCR. Of over 350,000 clones detected, roughly nine tenths appear once; the ten largest clones hold roughly 3.2%. Specimen: peripheral blood, collected in a trial of Ad26.COV2.S vaccine versus placebo. These receptors were collected from a person aged 18-65 years who received the Ad26.COV2.S COVID-19 vaccine or a placebo. Both conserved end residues are part of each CDR3.

j_call: TRBJ2-2; v_call: TRBV7-2; cdr3_aa: CASSLITGFPNTGELFF
j_call: TRBJ2-5; v_call: TRBV2; cdr3_aa: CASSHNTGGGETQYF
j_call: TRBJ1-2; v_call: TRBV3-1/TRBV3-2; cdr3_aa: CASSQEGQGIYGYTF
j_call: TRBJ2-7; v_call: TRBV2; cdr3_aa: CASSEVGRQFYEQYF
j_call: TRBJ2-6; v_call: TRBV2; cdr3_aa: CASRYHRDRVDGANVLTF
j_call: TRBJ2-3; v_call: TRBV5-1; cdr3_aa: CASSVGDPTDTQYF
j_call: TRBJ2-7; v_call: TRBV7-9; cdr3_aa: CASSWGQADEQYF
j_call: TRBJ2-5; v_call: TRBV5-4; cdr3_aa: CASSEPDREETQYF
j_call: TRBJ1-2; v_call: TRBV7-8; cdr3_aa: CASSWEDRGYGYTF
j_call: TRBJ2-2; v_call: TRBV5-1; cdr3_aa: CASRLALTGELFF
j_call: TRBJ2-7; v_call: TRBV7-9; cdr3_aa: CASSWTASYEQYF
j_call: TRBJ1-2; v_call: TRBV11-2; cdr3_aa: CASSLGAGNYGHGYTF
j_call: TRBJ2-7; v_call: TRBV3-1/TRBV3-2; cdr3_aa: CASSWSGGEQYF
j_call: TRBJ1-3; v_call: TRBV6-1; cdr3_aa: CASSETPGNTIYF
j_call: TRBJ1-1; v_call: TRBV5-1; cdr3_aa: CASSSGQGAMHTEAFF
j_call: TRBJ2-6; v_call: TRBV7-9; cdr3_aa: CASSLLVSSASGANVLTF
j_call: TRBJ2-7; v_call: TRBV27; cdr3_aa: CASRNTAGAYEQYF
j_call: TRBJ1-1; v_call: TRBV5-4; cdr3_aa: CASSGEGELNTEAFF
j_call: TRBJ2-1; v_call: TRBV20-1; cdr3_aa: CSAQAHNEQFF
j_call: TRBJ1-2; v_call: TRBV9; cdr3_aa: CASSVARTGLGGYTF
j_call: TRBJ1-1; v_call: TRBV29-1; cdr3_aa: CSVESGNTEAFF
j_call: TRBJ1-2; v_call: TRBV6-2/TRBV6-3; cdr3_aa: CASSYSQGVYGYTF
j_call: TRBJ2-2; v_call: TRBV6-5; cdr3_aa: CASSYSDRGHTGELFF
j_call: TRBJ2-5; v_call: TRBV6-6; cdr3_aa: CASTITGGGETQYF
j_call: TRBJ2-5; v_call: TRBV2; cdr3_aa: CASSVRTGETQYF
j_call: TRBJ1-1; v_call: TRBV15; cdr3_aa: CATSRDRGLTTEAFF
j_call: TRBJ2-7; v_call: TRBV6-5; cdr3_aa: CASKPQGASYEQYF
j_call: TRBJ2-2; v_call: TRBV21-1; cdr3_aa: CASSACFQGQGAYTGELFF
j_call: TRBJ1-6; v_call: TRBV19; cdr3_aa: CASSFFSVASPLHF
j_call: TRBJ1-5; v_call: TRBV2; cdr3_aa: CASSPGQYNQPQHF
j_call: TRBJ2-7; v_call: TRBV7-8; cdr3_aa: CASSQKGQGSLEQYF
j_call: TRBJ1-6; v_call: TRBV9; cdr3_aa: CASSSLNRAGSPLHF
j_call: TRBJ2-3; v_call: TRBV27; cdr3_aa: CASSPHRAGVLHNTQYF
j_call: TRBJ1-2; v_call: TRBV29-1; cdr3_aa: CSVEAEEDGYTF
j_call: TRBJ1-1; v_call: TRBV4-1; cdr3_aa: CASKGGGGTEAFF
j_call: TRBJ2-7; v_call: TRBV2; cdr3_aa: CASRHRGPSDYEQYF
j_call: TRBJ2-5; v_call: TRBV2; cdr3_aa: CASSDVWGVMQTQYF
j_call: TRBJ2-3; v_call: TRBV7-6; cdr3_aa: CASSGVTARLADTQYF
j_call: TRBJ1-5; v_call: TRBV2; cdr3_aa: CASSEQGQPQHF
j_call: TRBJ1-1; v_call: TRBV4-1; cdr3_aa: CASSQITGGTEAFF
j_call: TRBJ1-3; v_call: TRBV7-2; cdr3_aa: CASSLGPYSGNTIYF